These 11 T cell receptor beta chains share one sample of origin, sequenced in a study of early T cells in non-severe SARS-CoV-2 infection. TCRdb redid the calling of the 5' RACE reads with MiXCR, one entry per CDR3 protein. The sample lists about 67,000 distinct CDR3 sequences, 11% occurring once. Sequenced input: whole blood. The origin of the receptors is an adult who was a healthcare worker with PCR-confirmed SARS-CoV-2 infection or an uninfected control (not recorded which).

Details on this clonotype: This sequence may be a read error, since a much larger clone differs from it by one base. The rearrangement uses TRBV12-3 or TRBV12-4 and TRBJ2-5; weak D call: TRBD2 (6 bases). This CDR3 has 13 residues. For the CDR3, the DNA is TGTGCCAGCAACCCCGGGACTCAAGAGGCCCAGTACTTC. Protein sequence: CASNPGTQEAQYF.

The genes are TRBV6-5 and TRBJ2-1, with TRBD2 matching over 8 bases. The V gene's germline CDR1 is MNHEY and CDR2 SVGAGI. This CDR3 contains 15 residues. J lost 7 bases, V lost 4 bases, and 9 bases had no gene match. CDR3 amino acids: CASSSQREWRNEQFF. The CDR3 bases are TGTGCCAGCAGTTCGCAGCGGGAGTGGCGTAATGAGCAGTTCTTC.

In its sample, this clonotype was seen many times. CDR3 in amino acids: CASSPQGSYEQYF. CDR3 DNA sequence: TGTGCCAGTAGCCCCCAAGGCTCCTACGAGCAGTACTTC. This chain joins TRBV19 and TRBJ2-7; no definite D call. The length of the CDR3 is 13 residues. Germline V gene data show CDR1 as LNHDA and CDR2 as SQIVND (reference sequence). The ends were cut back, 6 bases at V and 0 bases at J, with 9 bases in the middle.

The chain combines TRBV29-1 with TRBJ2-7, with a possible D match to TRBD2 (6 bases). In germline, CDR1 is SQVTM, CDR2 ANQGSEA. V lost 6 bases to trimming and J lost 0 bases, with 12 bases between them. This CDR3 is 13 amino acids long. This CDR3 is CSVDRESSYEQYF. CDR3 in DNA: TGCAGCGTCGACCGGGAGAGCTCCTACGAGCAGTACTTC.

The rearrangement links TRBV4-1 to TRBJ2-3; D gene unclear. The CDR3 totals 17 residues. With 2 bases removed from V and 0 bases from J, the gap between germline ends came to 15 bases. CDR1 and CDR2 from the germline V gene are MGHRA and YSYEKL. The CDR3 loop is CASSQTRAGLSTDTQYF. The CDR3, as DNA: TGCGCCAGCAGCCAAACCCGCGCCGGCCTAAGCACAGATACGCAGTATTTT.

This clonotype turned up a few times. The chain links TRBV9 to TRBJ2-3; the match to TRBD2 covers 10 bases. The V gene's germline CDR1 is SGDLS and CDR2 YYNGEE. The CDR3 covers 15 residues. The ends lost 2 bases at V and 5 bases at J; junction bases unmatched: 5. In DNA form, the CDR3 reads TGTGCCAGCAGCGTCGGGACTAGCGATAGAGATACGCAGTATTTT. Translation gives CASSVGTSDRDTQYF.

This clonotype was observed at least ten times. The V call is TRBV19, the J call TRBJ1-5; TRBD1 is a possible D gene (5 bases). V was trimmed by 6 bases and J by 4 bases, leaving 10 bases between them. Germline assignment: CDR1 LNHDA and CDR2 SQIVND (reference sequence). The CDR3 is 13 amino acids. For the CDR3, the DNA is TGTGCCAGTAGGCCAGGGCGGAATCAGCCCCAGCATTTT. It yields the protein CASRPGRNQPQHF. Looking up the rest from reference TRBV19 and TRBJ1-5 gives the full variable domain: DGGITQSPKYLFRKEGQNVTLSCEQNLNHDAMYWYRQDPGQGLRLIYYSQIVNDFQKGDIAEGYSVSREKKESFPLTVTSAQKNPTAFYLCASRPGRNQPQHFGDGTRLSIL.

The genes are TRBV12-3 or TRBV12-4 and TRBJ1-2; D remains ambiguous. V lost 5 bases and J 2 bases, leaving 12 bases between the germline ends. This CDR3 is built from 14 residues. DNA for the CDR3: TGTGCCAGCAGTCCATGGGAGACGAACTATGGCTACACCTTC. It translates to CASSPWETNYGYTF.

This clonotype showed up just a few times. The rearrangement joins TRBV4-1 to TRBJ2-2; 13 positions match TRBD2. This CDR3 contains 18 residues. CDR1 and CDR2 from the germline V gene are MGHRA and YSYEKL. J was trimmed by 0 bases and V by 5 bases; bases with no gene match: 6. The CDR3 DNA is TGCGCCAGCAGCGGACTAGCGGGAGAGAACCCGAACACCGGGGAGCTGTTTTTT. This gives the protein CASSGLAGENPNTGELFF.

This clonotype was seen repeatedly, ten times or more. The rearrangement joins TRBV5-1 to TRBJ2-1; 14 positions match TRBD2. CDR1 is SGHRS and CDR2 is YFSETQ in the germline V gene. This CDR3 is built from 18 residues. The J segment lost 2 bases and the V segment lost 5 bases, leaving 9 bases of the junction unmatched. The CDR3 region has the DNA TGCGCCAGCAGTGTGGTCGGGACTAGCGGGAGACCCTACAATGAGCAGTTCTTC. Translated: CASSVVGTSGRPYNEQFF.

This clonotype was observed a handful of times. The CDR3 DNA reads as TGCGCCAGCTCGTACTCCGGGTCTTCCTACAATGAGCAGTTCTTC. This codes for CASSYSGSSYNEQFF. J is TRBJ2-1 and V is TRBV4-1, with D unresolved. This CDR3 has 15 amino acids. V was cut by 8 bases and J by 1 base, with 15 bases left in between. Germline lookup yields CDR1 MGHRA and CDR2 YSYEKL.